What follows describes a single T cell receptor beta chain. This clonotype was recorded once. Its specific antigen is unknown. Base quality data are lacking; no much larger clone is found one base away. A lone read is weak support. Libraries were constructed by PCR. Sequencing instrument: Illumina HiSeq 2000. The raw public data were reprocessed by TCRdb itself: fastp quality trimming at Q25, MiXCR clonotype calling, in-frame beta chains only. Every CDR3 protein is listed once, alongside the most common genes and DNA of its rows. The sample contains 10,000 to 15,000 distinct CDR3 sequences, 50% to 70% of them found a single time. Approximately 31% of the sample goes to the ten largest clones. The data belong to a study of tumor-infiltrating lymphocytes in oesophageal squamous cell carcinoma listed by TCRdb under 2016. From V the trimming removes 5 bases and from J it removes 6 bases, while the gene matches leave 10 bases of the junction unaccounted for. The CDR3 goes from the cysteine to the phenylalanine over 15 residues. The CDR3 DNA has 45 bases and is translated from base 1. CDR1 SGHTA and CDR2 FQGNSA are derived from the germline V gene.

The rearranged chain carries TRBV7-2 and TRBJ2-1, and TRBD1 aligns with 7 junction nucleotides. Sequenced input: esophageal tumor tissue. The sequence was obtained from a female donor with esophageal squamous cell carcinoma. Here is the DNA: TGTGCCAGCAGCGGCGCCGGGACAGTAGGCAATGAGCAGTTCTTC. Its translation is CASSGAGTVGNEQFF.